The 15 T cell receptor beta chains below come from one sample, sequenced in a study of CD8 T cells in ankylosing spondylitis. TCRdb re-called the 5' RACE reads through MiXCR, storing one row per CDR3 protein. Here the sample spans more than 150,000 distinct CDR3 sequences, 10% to 15% being singletons. The sequenced sample was blood, either unsorted or a sorted T cell fraction (not recorded which). The source of these receptors is a female donor with ankylosing spondylitis or in good health (not recorded which).

This clonotype was seen ten or more times. The chain has TRBV27 and TRBJ2-7; TRBD1 matches 8 bases. CDR1 and CDR2 (germline): MNHEY, SMNVEV (reference sequence). This CDR3 is built from 14 residues. J lost 2 bases, V lost 6 bases, and 6 bases had no gene match. In nucleotides, the CDR3 is TGTGCCAGCAGCTTTGGGACAGGTACCTACGAGCAGTACTTC. Protein sequence: CASSFGTGTYEQYF.

There are many counts of this clonotype. V gene TRBV12-3 or TRBV12-4 combines with J gene TRBJ1-5; D is unclear. CDR3 length: 13 amino acids. Trimming removed 1 base from V and 4 bases from J, with 5 bases in between. For the CDR3, the DNA is TGTGCCAGCAGTTTAGTGGAGAATCAGCCCCAGCATTTT. It encodes CASSLVENQPQHF.

There are many counts of this clonotype. The gene calls are TRBV12-3 or TRBV12-4 and TRBJ2-1; TRBD2 aligns across 9 bases. The J segment lost 6 bases and the V segment lost 6 bases, leaving 9 bases of the junction unmatched. The CDR3 length is 15 residues. DNA of the CDR3: TGTGCCAGCAGCCTTAGCGGGAGAGATAGCAATGAGCAGTTCTTC. It translates to CASSLSGRDSNEQFF.

This clonotype was seen ten or more times. J is TRBJ2-2 and V is TRBV6-4; D is ambiguous. V was clipped by 4 bases and J by 7 bases, with 10 bases between them. The CDR3 has 13 amino acids. The germline V gene has CDR1 MRHNA and CDR2 SNTAGT. The CDR3 loop reads CASSGSQNGELFF. The CDR3 DNA is TGTGCCAGCAGTGGGAGTCAGAACGGGGAGCTGTTTTTT.

This clonotype was seen at least ten times. The J gene is TRBJ1-1, the V gene TRBV29-1; 8 nucleotides agree with TRBD1. The CDR3 extends over 13 amino acids. The V and J ends lost 4 bases and 5 bases, in that order; junction bases with no gene match: 6. Germline CDR1 SQVTM, CDR2 ANQGSEA. The CDR3, as DNA: TGCAGCGTTGGACAGGGGACGTCGACTGAAGCTTTCTTT. Translation gives CSVGQGTSTEAFF.

The V call is TRBV3-1, the J call TRBJ1-1; 10 nucleotides match TRBD1. This CDR3 spans 16 amino acids. V was clipped by 8 bases and J by 4 bases; unmatched bases: 13. Germline values: CDR1 LGHDT, CDR2 YNNKEL (reference sequence). Here the CDR3 reads CASGLRDRGPGTEAFF. The CDR3 DNA reads as TGTGCCAGCGGCCTCCGGGACAGGGGACCCGGCACTGAAGCTTTCTTT. The variable domain in full, with the rest retrieved from reference TRBV3-1 and TRBJ1-1, is DTAVSQTPKYLVTQMGNDKSIKCEQNLGHDTMYWYKQDSKKFLKIMFSYNNKELIINETVPNRFSPKSPDKAHLNLHINSLELGDSAVYFCASGLRDRGPGTEAFFGQGTRLTVV.

The J gene is TRBJ2-3, the V gene TRBV6-5; 7 nucleotides align to TRBD2. V shed 4 bases and J 0 bases; nucleotides not matched to a gene: 7. The CDR3 covers 16 residues. Per the germline V gene, CDR1 is MNHEY and CDR2 is SVGAGI. The CDR3 bases are TGTGCCAGCAGTTCGACTAGCCTTCCTAGCACAGATACGCAGTATTTT. Its protein product is CASSSTSLPSTDTQYF.

This clonotype is judged medium-sized. The chain has TRBV6-4 and TRBJ2-1; TRBD2 matches 7 bases. The V gene end was trimmed by 2 bases and the J gene end by 15 bases; junction bases not matched to a gene: 13. Germline V lookup: CDR1 MRHNA, CDR2 SNTAGT. This CDR3 is built from 14 residues. The chain's CDR3 is CASSDGEGMDGRFF. The DNA for the CDR3 is TGTGCCAGCAGTGACGGGGAGGGAATGGATGGTCGGTTCTTC.

This clonotype has at least ten counts. This chain links TRBV14 with TRBJ1-3; D not resolved. The CDR3 sequence is 13 residues long. Trimming took 3 bases from V and 1 from J, leaving 4 bases between them. Per the germline V gene, CDR1 is SGHDN and CDR2 is FVKESK. The CDR3 DNA is TGTGCCAGCAGCCAGACATCTGGAAACACCATATATTTT. This gives the protein CASSQTSGNTIYF.

This clonotype showed up just once. This chain links TRBV13 with TRBJ2-7, with D possibly being TRBD1 (7 bases). This CDR3 region has 14 residues. V was clipped by 4 bases and J by 5 bases, with 15 bases between them. Germline V CDR1 and CDR2: PRHDT, FYEKMQ (reference sequence). The CDR3 sequence: CASSSNQGGHEQYF. The CDR3 nucleotides read TGTGCCAGCAGCTCGAATCAGGGGGGCCACGAGCAGTACTTC.

This clonotype was detected many times. The rearrangement uses TRBV27 and TRBJ2-7, with D perhaps given as TRBD1 or TRBD2 (5 bases each). CDR1 and CDR2 from the germline V gene are MNHEY and SMNVEV (reference sequence). The length of the CDR3 is 15 residues. Deletions cut 6 bases from V and 2 bases from J, with 17 bases between. CDR3 loop: CASSVYSGPTYEQYF. CDR3 DNA sequence: TGTGCCAGCAGCGTCTACTCGGGGCCAACCTACGAGCAGTACTTC.

This clonotype was picked up many times. This chain joins TRBV12-3 or TRBV12-4 and TRBJ2-1; 9 nucleotides line up with TRBD1. V lost 5 bases to trimming and J lost 4 bases; unmatched junction nucleotides: 9. The CDR3 loop spans 16 amino acids. The CDR3 DNA reads TGTGCCAGCAGTGTGCCGGGACAGGGCAGATACAATGAGCAGTTCTTC. Protein product: CASSVPGQGRYNEQFF.

V and J are TRBV10-3 and TRBJ2-4; the match to TRBD2 covers 7 bases. CDR1 and CDR2 from the germline V gene are ENHRY and SYGVKD. This CDR3 is 16 amino acids long. With V trimmed by 6 bases and J by 0 bases, 8 bases remained unmatched. The CDR3 DNA reads as TGTGCCATCAGCCGCGATAGCGGGCTAGCCAAAAACATTCAGTACTTC. This gives the protein CAISRDSGLAKNIQYF.

This clonotype was counted only a few times. The chain recombines TRBV6-2 or TRBV6-3 with TRBJ2-2, with 8 bases lining up with TRBD1. J was trimmed by 3 bases and V by 5 bases; bases with no gene match: 17. This CDR3 comprises 19 residues. CDR1 and CDR2 from the germline V gene are MNHEY and SVGEGT. The CDR3 DNA sequence: TGTGCCAGCAGTAACAGCCGACCCAACAGGGGGAAGCACACCGGGGAGCTGTTTTTT. Residues: CASSNSRPNRGKHTGELFF.

This clonotype has a count of ten or more. The chain employs TRBV12-3 or TRBV12-4 and TRBJ1-2; tentative D call: TRBD1 (5 bases). The CDR3 runs to 12 residues. The ends were cut back, 6 bases at V and 4 bases at J, with 9 bases in the middle. CDR3 protein: CASSRQTYGYTF. The CDR3, as DNA: TGTGCCAGCAGCCGACAGACCTATGGCTACACCTTC.